The 11 T cell receptor beta chains listed next were all sequenced from one sample in a study of blood T cell repertoires in COVID-19 (dated by TCRdb to about 2020). The library was produced with the immunoSEQ multiplex PCR assay. TCRdb provides this immuneACCESS table in a form limited to in-frame rearrangements. Some clones are lacking; in checked studies, under half of them reflect an unresolved V gene, and why the rest are absent is not known. The sample yields 60,000 or so clones; 82% were counted once. The ten largest clones capture over 9.5% of the sample. Source material: peripheral blood. These receptors all come from a human donor in a cohort sampled during active COVID-19.

This clone appeared once. The chain carries TRBV3-1 (or the pseudogene TRBV3-2) and TRBJ2-3; TRBD2 aligns across 9 bases. After removal of 0 bases from V and 0 bases from J, the junction contained 7 bases not matched to a gene. The CDR3 is 18 residues long. The germline gives CDR1 LGHDT, CDR2 YNNKEL (reference sequence). The CDR3 is CASSQDPSGETSTDTQYF. DNA for the CDR3: TGTGCCAGCAGCCAAGATCCTAGCGGGGAAACTAGCACAGATACGCAGTATTTT.

This clone was seen a single time. CDR3 DNA: TGTGCCAGCAGTGAAGCGGGAGTCTCTGGGGCCAACGTCCTGACTTTC. Its protein product is CASSEAGVSGANVLTF. The chain combines TRBV6-1 with TRBJ2-6, with TRBD2 as a possible D gene (5 bases). The CDR3 contains 16 residues. V was pared by 0 bases and J by 0 bases, with 6 bases between. From germline, CDR1 is MNHNS and CDR2 SASEGT.

The chain carries TRBV5-1 and TRBJ2-3, with 10 bases matching TRBD2. The V and J ends lost 2 bases and 5 bases, in that order; junction bases with no gene match: 2. CDR1 and CDR2 from the germline V gene are SGHRS and YFSETQ. CDR3 length equals 14 residues. The DNA for the CDR3 is TGCGCCAGCAGCTTTCTAGCGGGGGAAGATACGCAGTATTTT. Amino acids: CASSFLAGEDTQYF.

The chain combines TRBV5-1 with TRBJ2-1; 8 nucleotides agree with TRBD2. This CDR3 is built from 15 residues. From germline, CDR1 is SGHRS and CDR2 YFSETQ. The trim removed 4 bases at V and 5 bases at J, leaving 8 bases unmatched. This CDR3 reads CASSRTSGVHNEQFF. The CDR3, as DNA: TGCGCCAGCAGCCGTACTAGCGGAGTACACAATGAGCAGTTCTTC.

J is TRBJ1-5 and V is TRBV6-2 or TRBV6-3, with D unresolved. CDR3 size: 12 residues. The germline V gene encodes CDR1 MNHEY and CDR2 SVGEGT. Trimming took off 6 bases at V and 7 bases at J, with 10 bases between the two ends. The CDR3 nucleotides read TGTGCCAGCAGCTCTATTACCCAGCCCCAGCATTTT. It codes for CASSSITQPQHF.

The chain has TRBV13 and TRBJ2-5; TRBD2 matches 12 bases. Trimming at V came to 4 bases and at J to 0 bases, leaving 3 bases not matched to a gene. The CDR3 covers 16 residues. Per the germline V gene, CDR1 is PRHDT and CDR2 is FYEKMQ (reference sequence). Written as DNA, the CDR3 is TGTGCCAGCAGCTCGACTAGCGGGAGCTACCAAGAGACCCAGTACTTC. Translating gives CASSSTSGSYQETQYF.

The rearrangement links TRBV10-1 to TRBJ2-3; 8 nucleotides align to TRBD2. The V and J ends lost 6 bases and 5 bases, in that order; junction bases with no gene match: 13. The CDR3 spans 16 residues. Germline V gives CDR1 WNHNN, CDR2 SYGVQD (reference sequence). The CDR3 DNA reads as TGCGCCAGCAGCGAGGGGCGCCTAGCGGGCAGAGATACGCAGTATTTT. Protein: CASSEGRLAGRDTQYF.

J is TRBJ1-1 and V is TRBV20-1, with a weak D call TRBD1 (5 bases). This CDR3 spans 11 amino acids. Trimming removed 6 bases at V and 7 bases at J, with 12 bases between. Germline loops: CDR1 DFQATT, CDR2 SNEGSKA (reference sequence). CDR3: CSARDRNEAFF. The CDR3, as DNA: TGCAGTGCCCGCGACAGAAATGAAGCTTTCTTT.

V usage is TRBV10-3 and J usage is TRBJ1-1, with D possibly matching TRBD1 (5 bases). Germline-derived CDR1 and CDR2 are ENHRY and SYGVKD. V lost 0 bases and J 4 bases, leaving 12 bases between the germline ends. The CDR3 is 15 amino acids. CDR3 sequence (DNA): TGTGCCATCAGTGAGTCGAACGGGGGAGTCACTGAAGCTTTCTTT. The encoded protein is CAISESNGGVTEAFF.

This clone was counted once. V is TRBV4-2 and J is TRBJ2-4; TRBD1 agrees at 9 bases. The CDR3 spans 18 residues. Germline V lookup: CDR1 LGHNA, CDR2 YNFKEQ. V was pared by 0 bases and J by 8 bases, with 14 bases of the junction left unmatched. The chain's CDR3 is CASSQDLFDRGKRDIQYF. The CDR3 region has the DNA TGTGCCAGCAGCCAAGATCTATTTGACAGGGGGAAGAGAGACATTCAGTACTTC.

This clone was counted at least ten times. The DNA of the CDR3 is TGTGCCACCCGAATCCCGGGAGGAAACACTGAAGCTTTCTTT. Amino acid sequence: CATRIPGGNTEAFF. The chain couples TRBV28 to TRBJ1-1; D gene ambiguous. This CDR3 comprises 14 residues. The V and J ends lost 10 bases and 2 bases respectively, with 17 bases between them. The germline V gene encodes CDR1 MDHEN and CDR2 SYDVKM. The full variable domain, rest sourced from reference TRBV28 and TRBJ1-1, is DVKVTQSSRYLVKRTGEKVFLECVQDMDHENMFWYRQDPGLGLRLIYFSYDVKMKEKGDIPEGYSVSREKKERFSLILESASTNQTSMYLCATRIPGGNTEAFFGQGTRLTVV.